The clone carrying this T cell receptor beta chain has only a few counts. This sample stems from a study of identical twins. Using its own MiXCR run on the 5' RACE reads, TCRdb lists one record per CDR3 protein. Here the sample spans around 960,000 distinct CDR3 sequences, 10% to 15% being singletons. The CDR3 runs 14 residues. Looked up from germline, CDR1 is MGHRA and CDR2 is YSYEKL. V was shortened by 2 bases and J by 8 bases, with 13 bases between the two germline ends. The data also belong to a second study, concerning yellow fever vaccine responses in identical twins.

The chain combines TRBV4-1 with TRBJ2-1; a possible D gene is TRBD1 (5 bases). The specimen was PBMCs. This TCR came from a young woman in good health. The CDR3 DNA sequence: TGCGCCAGCAGCCAATCCAATATCAGGGATGAGCAGTTCTTC. The encoded protein is CASSQSNIRDEQFF.